Included here is one T cell receptor (beta chain) sequence, with context. The antigen is undetermined. This sample was included in a study of CD8 T cells in Susac syndrome. Findings and limits, study-wide: An acknowledgment was made by the study that its TCR sequencing and HLA analysis involved relatively few individuals.

The RNA, about 0.45 to 1 ug, was put through reverse transcription using random hexamers. Amplification of TCR beta CDR3 was carried out by immunoSEQ multiplex PCR, which covered 54 Vbeta and 13 Jbeta segments. TCRdb re-called the immunoSEQ multiplex PCR reads through MiXCR, storing one row per CDR3 protein. Among about 76,000 distinct CDR3 sequences, under 95% were seen once, and the ten largest hold approximately 0.45%. From blood CD8+ and CD4+ T cells, the TCR beta chain was sequenced. In Susac syndrome patients, recently defined diagnostic criteria for definite or probable disease were met. Sequencing used CD8+ T cells from PBMCs. This TCR was sampled from a human donor with Susac syndrome.

The CDR3, as DNA: TGTGCCAGCAGCTTAGCGCACAGGGGCTCCTACGAGCAGTACTTC. It specifies CASSLAHRGSYEQYF. The chain uses TRBV7-6 and TRBJ2-7; 7 nucleotides line up with TRBD1. The V gene's germline CDR1 is SGHVS and CDR2 FNYEAQ. The junction had 2 bases not matched to a gene; V was cut back by 0 bases and J by 0 bases. The CDR3 extends over 15 amino acids.